Each of the 14 T cell receptor beta chains below was sequenced from the same sample in a study of shared clonotypes between healthy human individuals. Naive CD8 populations comprised CD45RO-negative cells positively selected for CCR7, excluding terminally differentiated effector memory CD45RA+ cells. Produced via immunoSEQ multiplex PCR; TCRdb's table is partial and in-frame only. The sample yields about 2.1 million clones, 93% seen once. The sequencing sample was made of naive CD8+ T cells from PBMCs. These receptors all come from a man aged 18 to 35 in good health. Some clones in this sample may be carry-over from other donors' samples.

The V gene is TRBV19, the J gene TRBJ2-3; D is possibly TRBD2 (6 bases). V was clipped by 5 bases and J by 7 bases, with 10 bases between them. The CDR3 spans 12 residues. The germline V gene has CDR1 LNHDA and CDR2 SQIVND (reference sequence). CDR3 DNA sequence: TGTGCCAGTAGTCCAGGGAGGCATACGCAGTATTTT. Residues: CASSPGRHTQYF.

The V call is TRBV6-5, the J call TRBJ1-5; a weak D match, TRBD1 (6 bases). This CDR3 is built from 15 residues. CDR1 is MNHEY, CDR2 SVGAGI, per germline. V lost 2 bases and J lost 6, with 14 bases in between. CDR3 sequence reads: CASSYRGGAGQPQHF. The CDR3 DNA reads as TGTGCCAGCAGTTACCGCGGGGGCGCAGGTCAGCCCCAGCATTTT.

The chain joins TRBV7-9 to TRBJ2-1; TRBD1 aligns across 7 bases. V lost 5 bases, J lost 5 bases, and 12 bases stayed unmatched. The germline CDR1 and CDR2 sequences are SEHNR and FQNEAQ (reference sequence). The CDR3 loop spans 16 amino acids. This CDR3 is CASSPRQGDLHNEQFF. In DNA form, the CDR3 reads TGTGCCAGCAGCCCCCGTCAGGGGGACCTCCACAATGAGCAGTTCTTC.

The chain is built from TRBV27 and TRBJ2-7, with a possible D match to TRBD2 (5 bases). In germline, CDR1 is MNHEY, CDR2 SMNVEV (reference sequence). CDR3 size: 12 residues. Between the trimmed V and J ends, which lost 10 bases and 2 bases, there was a span of 12 bases. CDR3 nucleotide sequence: TGTGCCACCTGGACTGGTACCTACGAGCAGTACTTC. Translation: CATWTGTYEQYF.

The chain carries TRBV11-2 and TRBJ2-7; D perhaps matches TRBD2 (5 bases). V lost 0 bases and J lost 1, with 10 bases in between. This CDR3 is 15 amino acids long. Germline values: CDR1 SGHAT, CDR2 FQNNGV. The CDR3 here is CASSLDKRLSYEQYF. The CDR3 DNA follows: TGTGCCAGCAGCTTAGATAAGCGGCTATCCTACGAGCAGTACTTC.

The table lists this clone with a count of one. The V and J genes are TRBV7-8 and TRBJ1-3; possible D gene TRBD1, 5 bases. This CDR3 has 18 residues. V dropped 1 base and J dropped 2 bases, with 18 bases sitting between them. Germline-derived CDR1 and CDR2 are SGHVS and FQNEAQ. CDR3 bases: TGTGCCAGCAGCTTAGGATCCCAAGCGCTGGGGGCTGGAAACACCATATATTTT. Its protein is CASSLGSQALGAGNTIYF.

Concerning this clone: The same CDR3 also results from other DNA sequences found in this sample. The DNA for the CDR3 is TGCGCCAGCAGCTTGGGGCAGGGGGTGTACAATGAGCAGTTCTTC. It encodes CASSLGQGVYNEQFF. The chain joins TRBV5-1 to TRBJ2-1; TRBD1 matches at 7 bases. The CDR3 sequence is 15 residues long. J lost 4 bases, V lost 0 bases, and 4 bases had no gene match. CDR1 SGHRS and CDR2 YFSETQ come from the germline V gene.

The V gene is TRBV27, the J gene TRBJ2-7; possible D gene TRBD2, 6 bases. CDR1 and CDR2 from the germline V gene are MNHEY and SMNVEV (reference sequence). With 4 bases removed from V and 5 bases from J, the gap between germline ends came to 21 bases. The CDR3 is made up of 16 amino acids. CDR3 sequence reads: CASSSTWRGIVDEQYF. The CDR3 DNA reads TGTGCCAGCAGTTCCACGTGGAGGGGTATAGTTGACGAGCAGTACTTC.

V usage is TRBV4-3 and J usage is TRBJ2-2; 7 bases agree with TRBD2. V was pared by 3 bases and J by 4 bases, with 14 bases of the junction left unmatched. The CDR3 loop spans 18 amino acids. Germline CDR1 is LGHNA and CDR2 is YSLEER. The CDR3 spells CASSHYQGEGVGTGELFF. CDR3 bases: TGCGCCAGCAGCCATTACCAAGGGGAGGGAGTAGGCACCGGGGAGCTGTTTTTT.

To note about this clone: Within the sample, other DNA sequences also encode this same CDR3. V is TRBV19 and J is TRBJ2-1, with 7 bases identical to TRBD2. Germline CDR1 LNHDA, CDR2 SQIVND (reference sequence). Trimming cost V 3 bases and J 4 bases; bases outside gene matches: 6. The CDR3 has 15 amino acids. CDR3 amino acids: CASSIGLADYNEQFF. CDR3 coding DNA: TGTGCCAGTAGTATTGGTCTAGCGGATTACAATGAGCAGTTCTTC.

The gene calls are TRBV15 and TRBJ2-7, with D tentatively TRBD1 (6 bases). This CDR3 has 14 residues. Per germline, CDR1 LNHNV and CDR2 YYDKDF (reference sequence). With 4 bases removed from V and 2 bases from J, the gap between germline ends came to 12 bases. The CDR3 is CATSIGTSPYEQYF. CDR3 bases: TGTGCCACCAGCATTGGGACATCCCCCTACGAGCAGTACTTC.

This clone was detected only once. The chain couples TRBV14 to TRBJ2-1; the D gene could be TRBD1 or TRBD2 (5 bases each). This CDR3 is 16 amino acids long. Germline V lookup: CDR1 SGHDN, CDR2 FVKESK. Between the trimmed V and J ends, which lost 1 base and 7 bases, there was a span of 17 bases. The CDR3 region is CASSQGWAGPGNEQFF. The CDR3 region has the DNA TGTGCCAGCAGCCAAGGTTGGGCAGGGCCGGGAAATGAGCAGTTCTTC.

The chain uses TRBV4-2 and TRBJ2-7; TRBD2 matches 9 bases. Germline-derived CDR1 and CDR2 are LGHNA and YNFKEQ. This CDR3 contains 17 residues. V was clipped by 0 bases and J by 3 bases; unmatched bases: 9. CDR3 in DNA: TGTGCCAGCAGCCAAGAAACCCCTCGCGGGGGGGACTACGAGCAGTACTTC. Translation gives CASSQETPRGGDYEQYF.

This clone was seen only once. The chain uses TRBV27 and TRBJ2-7; the D is unclear. With 5 bases removed from V and 4 bases from J, the gap between germline ends came to 21 bases. Germline loops: CDR1 MNHEY, CDR2 SMNVEV (reference sequence). This CDR3 is 16 amino acids long. The CDR3 coding sequence is TGTGCCAGCAGTGGATCCGGGCCTACCCCCTATTACGAGCAGTACTTC. Translated: CASSGSGPTPYYEQYF.